This T cell receptor beta chain derives from a study of response to subunit inactivated influenza vaccine. This clonotype came up many times. Its antigen is not known. The CDR3 length is 14 residues. Germline V lookup: CDR1 KGHSH, CDR2 LQKENI. The V end lost 2 bases, the J end lost 0 bases, and 7 bases lay between the germline ends. A single record per CDR3 protein comes from TCRdb applying MiXCR to the RT-PCR reads. The data show 450,000 to 550,000 distinct CDR3 sequences, around 25% seen once. Findings of the study overall: Each seasonal influenza vaccination recruits few new T cells, the authors suggested.

V is TRBV18 and J is TRBJ1-2; D is uncertain. The sequenced sample was CD4+ T cells sorted from PBMCs, obtained more than 4 days after vaccination. The source is a man between 50 and 59 years old who received an inactivated influenza vaccine. This CDR3 reads CASSPVPTNYGYTF. The CDR3 coding sequence is TGTGCCAGCTCACCAGTGCCTACTAACTATGGCTACACCTTC.